This T cell receptor (beta chain) was identified in a study of blood T cell repertoires in COVID-19. Profiling relied on immunoSEQ multiplex PCR, and the TCRdb table lists in-frame clones only, not all of them. This table has 350,000 to 450,000 clones, roughly 86% appearing once. The sequence was obtained from an older woman with COVID-19, enrolled during active disease. Sequencing was carried out using peripheral blood.

The CDR3 loop is CASSLTGLAAGELFF. CDR3 sequence (DNA): TGTGCCAGCAGCTTAACGGGACTAGCGGCCGGGGAGCTGTTTTTT. The chain recombines TRBV7-3 with TRBJ2-2; the match to TRBD2 covers 11 bases. The CDR3 covers 15 residues. Per the germline V gene, CDR1 is SGHTA and CDR2 is FQGTGA. Germline trimming cut 0 bases from V and 6 bases from J; bases unmatched to any gene: 0.